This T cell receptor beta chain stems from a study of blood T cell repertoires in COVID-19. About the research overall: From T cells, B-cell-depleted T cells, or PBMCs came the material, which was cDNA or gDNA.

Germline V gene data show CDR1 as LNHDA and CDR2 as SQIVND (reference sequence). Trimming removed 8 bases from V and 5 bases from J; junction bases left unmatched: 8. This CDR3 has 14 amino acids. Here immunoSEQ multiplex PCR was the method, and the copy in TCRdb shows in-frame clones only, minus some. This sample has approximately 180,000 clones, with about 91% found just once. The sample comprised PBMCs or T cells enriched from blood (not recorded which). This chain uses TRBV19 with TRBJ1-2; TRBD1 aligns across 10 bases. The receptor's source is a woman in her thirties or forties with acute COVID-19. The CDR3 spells CASGGTGVGYGYTF. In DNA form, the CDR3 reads TGTGCCAGTGGAGGGACAGGGGTTGGTTATGGCTACACCTTC. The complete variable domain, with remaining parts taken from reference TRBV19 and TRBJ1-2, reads DGGITQSPKYLFRKEGQNVTLSCEQNLNHDAMYWYRQDPGQGLRLIYYSQIVNDFQKGDIAEGYSVSREKKESFPLTVTSAQKNPTAFYLCASGGTGVGYGYTFGSGTRLTVV.